This T cell receptor (beta chain) was sequenced in a study of blood T cell repertoires in COVID-19. About the research overall: Sites in the United States, Italy and Spain provided acute and convalescent COVID-19 samples. PBMCs, B-cell-depleted T cells, or T cells were the source of the cDNA or gDNA that made up the material.

The germline V gene has CDR1 SGDLS and CDR2 YYNGEE. Trimming left V 0 bases short and J 5 bases short, with 7 bases between. The CDR3 is made up of 13 amino acids. Study processing details: Scientists estimated how many nucleated cells there were by amplifying reference gene primers. Measured with immunoSEQ multiplex PCR; TCRdb has only the in-frame clones, and not every one. The V and J calls and clone size come from that table; D and trimming were worked out from the DNA. Of about 33,000 clones listed, roughly 85% are singletons. This chain connects TRBV9 to TRBJ2-3; D not resolved. The clonotype originates from a man aged 60-69 years with active COVID-19. The sample taken for sequencing was peripheral blood. CDR3 region: CASSVGAGDTQYF. The CDR3 region has the DNA TGTGCCAGCAGCGTAGGCGCTGGAGATACGCAGTATTTT.